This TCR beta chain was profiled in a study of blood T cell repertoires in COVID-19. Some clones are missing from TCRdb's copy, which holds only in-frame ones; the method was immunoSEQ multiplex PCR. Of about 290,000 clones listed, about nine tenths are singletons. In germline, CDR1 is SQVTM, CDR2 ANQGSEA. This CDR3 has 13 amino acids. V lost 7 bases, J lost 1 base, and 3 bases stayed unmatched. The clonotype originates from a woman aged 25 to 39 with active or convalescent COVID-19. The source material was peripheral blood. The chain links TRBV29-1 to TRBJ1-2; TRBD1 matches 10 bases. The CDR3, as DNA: TGCAGCGCTAGGACAGGGGGTAACTATGGCTACACCTTC. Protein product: CSARTGGNYGYTF.